Following are 13 T cell receptor beta chains from one sample sequenced in a study of T cells in Graves' hyperthyroidism and ophthalmopathy. The source material, RNA transcripts, was used to amplify TCR beta CDR3 regions. A first-round RT-PCR of the TCR CDR3 used the HTBI primer set. TCRdb fed the multiplex PCR reads into MiXCR, producing one record per CDR3 protein. The sample includes fewer than 800,000 distinct CDR3 sequences, about 16% of them seen just once. Sequenced input: blood. These TCRs come from a man between 18 and 35 years old with Graves' hyperthyroidism.

This clonotype was detected many times. The J gene is TRBJ1-5, the V gene TRBV6-2 or TRBV6-3; D not certain. Per germline, CDR1 MNHEY and CDR2 SVGEGT. The CDR3 loop spans 12 amino acids. V was trimmed by 7 bases and J by 1 base, leaving 5 bases between them. The CDR3 protein is CASKESNQPQHF. CDR3 DNA sequence: TGTGCCAGCAAGGAGAGCAATCAGCCCCAGCATTTT.

There are a few counts of this clonotype. The chain is built from TRBV20-1 and TRBJ1-1; D is unresolved. V lost 5 bases and J 0 bases, leaving 13 bases between the germline ends. The CDR3 length is 14 residues. Germline CDR1 is DFQATT and CDR2 is SNEGSKA (reference sequence). CDR3 residues: CSAGQSTLNTEAFF. In DNA, the CDR3 is TGCAGTGCTGGGCAATCTACCCTGAACACTGAAGCTTTCTTT.

J is TRBJ2-1 and V is TRBV20-1; tentatively, D is TRBD2 (7 bases). CDR1 DFQATT and CDR2 SNEGSKA come from the germline V gene (reference sequence). The CDR3 has 11 residues. Trimming stripped 8 bases from V and 8 bases from J, with 13 bases between. CDR3 sequence: CSPLGGDEQFF. CDR3 nucleotide sequence: TGCAGTCCCTTAGGGGGGGATGAGCAGTTCTTC.

In its sample, this clonotype was seen many times. The rearrangement uses TRBV6-5 and TRBJ1-1, with D uncertain. The CDR3 sequence is 14 residues long. The V and J ends lost 0 bases and 2 bases respectively, with 7 bases between them. Germline lookup yields CDR1 MNHEY and CDR2 SVGAGI. The CDR3 region has the DNA TGTGCCAGCAGTTACTCGCAACTCAACACTGAAGCTTTCTTT. This translates into CASSYSQLNTEAFF.

There are many counts of this clonotype. The chain couples TRBV3-1 to TRBJ2-3; 8 bases line up with TRBD1. Trimming at V came to 0 bases and at J to 5 bases, leaving 10 bases not matched to a gene. This CDR3 region has 17 residues. Germline V CDR1 and CDR2: LGHDT, YNNKEL (reference sequence). The CDR3, as DNA: TGTGCCAGCAGCCAAGATCCCGGGACAGGACGGGAAGATACGCAGTATTTT. Translation gives CASSQDPGTGREDTQYF.

Only one count was recorded for this clonotype. The gene calls are TRBV29-1 and TRBJ2-2, with 11 bases identical to TRBD2. The CDR3 is 19 residues long. Germline assignment: CDR1 SQVTM and CDR2 ANQGSEA. The ends lost 4 bases at V and 0 bases at J; junction bases unmatched: 13. CDR3 residues: CSVGRLAGLKRANTGELFF. The CDR3 DNA follows: TGCAGCGTTGGGCGACTAGCGGGGCTCAAACGCGCGAACACCGGGGAGCTGTTTTTT.

Written as DNA, the CDR3 is TGCGCCAGCAGCTTAGTCAAGCGGGGGAGGGGAGATACGCAGTATTTT. This translates into CASSLVKRGRGDTQYF. The genes are TRBV5-1 and TRBJ2-3; 8 bases are shared with TRBD2. Germline CDR1 is SGHRS and CDR2 is YFSETQ. The CDR3 consists of 16 residues. V shed 2 bases, J shed 5 bases, and the junction held 10 bases outside the gene matches. Full variable domain (remainder filled in from reference TRBV5-1 and TRBJ2-3): KAGVTQTPRYLIKTRGQQVTLSCSPISGHRSVSWYQQTPGQGLQFLFEYFSETQRNKGNFPGRFSGRQFSNSRSEMNVSTLELGDSALYLCASSLVKRGRGDTQYFGPGTRLTVL.

The V and J genes are TRBV12-3 or TRBV12-4 and TRBJ1-1; 7 bases fit TRBD1. J gave up 7 bases and V 3 bases, and 5 bases lay outside the gene matches. The CDR3 runs to 13 residues. This CDR3 is CASSFTGEHEAFF. The DNA of the CDR3 is TGTGCCAGCAGTTTTACAGGGGAACATGAAGCTTTCTTT.

In its sample, this clonotype was seen many times. V is TRBV3-1 and J is TRBJ2-5; TRBD2 might be the D (6 bases). This CDR3 has 14 residues. The ends were cut back, 1 base at V and 3 bases at J, with 9 bases in the middle. CDR1 LGHDT and CDR2 YNNKEL come from the germline V gene (reference sequence). CDR3 in DNA: TGTGCCAGCAGCCAAGGGCGGGAAGAAGAGACCCAGTACTTC. Protein sequence: CASSQGREEETQYF.

This clonotype has a handful of counts. This chain joins TRBV4-3 and TRBJ2-7; 8 bases match TRBD1. Germline CDR1 LGHNA, CDR2 YSLEER. The CDR3 covers 14 residues. V lost 3 bases and J lost 3; bases outside the gene matches: 4. In nucleotides, the CDR3 is TGCGCCAGCAGCCACTGGACAGGGAGCTACGAGCAGTACTTC. It encodes CASSHWTGSYEQYF.

This clonotype was counted only a few times. CDR3 residues: CASSLWDRFNQPQHF. CDR3 in DNA: TGTGCCAGCAGTTTATGGGACAGATTCAATCAGCCCCAGCATTTT. This rearrangement joins TRBV28 to TRBJ1-5; TRBD1 is a possible D gene (6 bases). The V end was cut by 0 bases, the J end by 3 bases, with 9 bases between. The CDR3 length is 15 residues. Germline V lookup: CDR1 MDHEN, CDR2 SYDVKM.

The chain couples TRBV7-2 to TRBJ1-4; D ambiguous. V was pared by 4 bases and J by 0 bases, with 9 bases between. Germline CDR1 reads SGHTA; CDR2 reads FQGNSA. This CDR3 contains 15 residues. The chain's CDR3 is CASSSRHTTNEKLFF. CDR3 DNA: TGTGCCAGCAGCTCCAGGCATACAACTAATGAAAAACTGTTTTTT.

In this sample, this clonotype turned up many times. The genes are TRBV30 and TRBJ2-2, with TRBD1 matching 8 bases. V gave up 3 bases and J gave up 7 bases; unmatched junction bases: 4. This CDR3 has 13 residues. Per germline, CDR1 GTSNPN and CDR2 SVGIG (reference sequence). The CDR3 DNA follows: TGTGCCTGGAGGACAGGGGTAGACGGGGAGCTGTTTTTT. Its protein product is CAWRTGVDGELFF.